These 14 T cell receptor beta chains came from one sample sequenced in a study of T cell responses to AZD1222 COVID-19 vaccine. Data came from immunoSEQ multiplex PCR; TCRdb stores just in-frame clones and leaves some out. The data contain fewer than 100,000 clones, 65% to 85% of them singletons. The sample was peripheral blood, taken 28 days after the second AZD1222 dose. These receptor sequences come from an adult who received the AZD1222 COVID-19 vaccine.

The chain couples TRBV9 to TRBJ2-2, with 7 nucleotides matching TRBD1. Per the germline V gene, CDR1 is SGDLS and CDR2 is YYNGEE. Unmatched junction bases numbered 7, after V lost 7 bases and J lost 4 bases. This CDR3 has 14 residues. The DNA of the CDR3 is TGTGCCAGCTCGGTGGGACAGCTCACCGGGGAGCTGTTTTTT. Translation: CASSVGQLTGELFF.

CDR3 in DNA: TGTGCCAGCACTCGGGACAATGAGCAGTTCTTC. It yields the protein CASTRDNEQFF. The chain is built from TRBV9 and TRBJ2-1; no reliable D call. Trimming took off 6 bases at V and 5 bases at J, with 6 bases between the two ends. The length of the CDR3 is 11 residues. From germline, CDR1 is SGDLS and CDR2 YYNGEE.

The chain recombines TRBV3-1 (or the pseudogene TRBV3-2) with TRBJ1-2, with D possibly TRBD1 on 5 matching bases. Trimming removed 1 base at V and 0 bases at J, with 12 bases between. The CDR3 covers 16 residues. In germline, CDR1 is LGHDT, CDR2 YNNKEL (reference sequence). CDR3 loop: CASSQGGGTTNYGYTF. CDR3 bases: TGTGCCAGCAGCCAAGGGGGGGGAACGACTAACTATGGCTACACCTTC.

This clone has just a few counts. The chain employs TRBV5-1 and TRBJ2-6, with D unclear. The CDR3 consists of 17 residues. The germline V and J ends were trimmed by 4 bases and 0 bases, with 14 bases remaining between them. CDR1 is SGHRS, CDR2 YFSETQ, per germline. DNA for the CDR3: TGCGCCAGCAGCGGCTCTTTCTTTAGCTCTGGGGCCAACGTCCTGACTTTC. It is translated as CASSGSFFSSGANVLTF.

The CDR3 DNA sequence: TGTGCCAGCAGCTCTTCAGGGGGCGCAATGAACACTGAAGCTTTCTTT. It yields the protein CASSSSGGAMNTEAFF. The chain links TRBV5-4 to TRBJ1-1; 8 bases are a match to TRBD1. J was trimmed by 0 bases and V by 3 bases; bases with no gene match: 7. CDR3 length equals 16 residues. The germline V gene encodes CDR1 SGHNT and CDR2 YYREEE (reference sequence). Variable domain in full (rest from reference TRBV5-4 and TRBJ1-1): ETGVTQSPTHLIKTRGQQVTLRCSSQSGHNTVSWYQQALGQGPQFIFQYYREEENGRGNFPPRFSGLQFPNYSSELNVNALELDDSALYLCASSSSGGAMNTEAFFGQGTRLTVV.

The rearrangement links TRBV27 to TRBJ2-5; no reliable D call. Trimming pared 5 bases from V and 5 bases from J, leaving 12 bases between. The germline gives CDR1 MNHEY, CDR2 SMNVEV (reference sequence). This CDR3 is 13 amino acids long. CDR3 amino acids: CASSLRLWETQYF. In DNA, the CDR3 is TGTGCCAGCAGTCTGAGGTTATGGGAGACCCAGTACTTC.

This rearrangement joins TRBV4-1 to TRBJ1-1; unclear D gene. The germline V and J ends were trimmed by 4 bases and 4 bases, with 10 bases remaining between them. Germline-derived CDR1 and CDR2 are MGHRA and YSYEKL. The CDR3 totals 13 residues. CDR3 loop: CASSPVGGTEAFF. As DNA, the CDR3 is TGCGCCAGCAGCCCCGTCGGAGGCACTGAAGCTTTCTTT.

The chain recombines TRBV6-5 with TRBJ2-1; TRBD2 matches at 10 bases. V was clipped by 0 bases and J by 15 bases; unmatched bases: 8. This CDR3 has 14 residues. From germline, CDR1 is MNHEY and CDR2 SVGAGI. CDR3 region: CASSYSASGSSSFF. CDR3 coding DNA: TGTGCCAGCAGTTACTCGGCTAGCGGGAGCTCTTCGTTCTTC.

This chain uses TRBV19 with TRBJ2-5; 9 bases align to TRBD2. Trimming cost V 6 bases and J 7 bases; bases outside gene matches: 12. The CDR3 loop spans 15 amino acids. Germline values: CDR1 LNHDA, CDR2 SQIVND (reference sequence). The CDR3 loop reads CASSVAAGGIGTQYF. The CDR3 DNA is TGTGCCAGTAGCGTAGCTGCGGGGGGGATTGGGACCCAGTACTTC.

The chain joins TRBV7-8 to TRBJ2-7; TRBD1 might be the D (6 bases). Germline V CDR1 and CDR2: SGHVS, FQNEAQ. The CDR3 is 15 amino acids. V was pared by 5 bases and J by 4 bases, with 18 bases between. Here the CDR3 DNA reads TGTGCCAGCAGCCCCCACGGGGCAGGGGAGTACGAGCAGTACTTC. Residues: CASSPHGAGEYEQYF. Using reference TRBV7-8 and TRBJ2-7 for the parts outside the CDR3, the full variable domain is GAGVSQSPRYKVAKRGQDVALRCDPISGHVSLFWYQQALGQGPEFLTYFQNEAQLDKSGLPSDRFFAERPEGSVSTLKIQRTQQEDSAVYLCASSPHGAGEYEQYFGPGTRLTVT.

The chain recombines TRBV10-3 with TRBJ2-7, with 13 nucleotides matching TRBD2. The CDR3 covers 14 residues. Germline V gives CDR1 ENHRY, CDR2 SYGVKD. With 9 bases clipped from V and 4 bases from J, the junction kept 6 bases outside the gene matches. The CDR3 nucleotides read TGTGCCATAAGGACTAGCGGGAGTGATTACGAGCAGTACTTC. Its protein product is CAIRTSGSDYEQYF.

This chain joins TRBV5-1 and TRBJ2-2; no clear D gene. CDR1 and CDR2 from the germline V gene are SGHRS and YFSETQ. Trimming removed 4 bases from V and 0 bases from J, with 13 bases in between. The CDR3 extends over 16 amino acids. CDR3 bases: TGCGCCAGCAGCCGGATGACTGGAGCGAACACCGGGGAGCTGTTTTTT. Translated, it gives CASSRMTGANTGELFF.

The chain has TRBV11-2 and TRBJ2-1; D perhaps matches TRBD2 (6 bases). Trimming stripped 6 bases from V and 2 bases from J, with 17 bases between. The CDR3 is 16 amino acids. Germline V CDR1 and CDR2: SGHAT, FQNNGV. The CDR3 region is CASRRLRGGTYNEQFF. The CDR3 DNA reads as TGTGCCAGCAGACGTCTTAGGGGCGGGACCTACAATGAGCAGTTCTTC.

Only one count was recorded for this clone. The chain carries TRBV30 and TRBJ2-3; 7 nucleotides align to TRBD2. The germline V gene encodes CDR1 GTSNPN and CDR2 SVGIG (reference sequence). After removal of 0 bases from V and 6 bases from J, the junction contained 6 bases not matched to a gene. The CDR3 is 14 amino acids. The CDR3 spells CAWSVQAGPDTQYF. CDR3 nucleotide sequence: TGTGCCTGGAGTGTACAAGCGGGGCCGGATACGCAGTATTTT.